Shown below are 5 T cell receptor beta chains from a single sample sequenced in a study of blood T cell repertoires in COVID-19. Method: immunoSEQ multiplex PCR; TCRdb's copy keeps in-frame clones and lacks some. The table includes around 210,000 clones, 85% detected once. Sequencing was done on a sample of peripheral blood. All receptors derive from a man between 60 and 75 years old with COVID-19, enrolled during active disease.

The chain links TRBV30 to TRBJ1-4; D gene unclear. Trimming removed 7 bases from V and 10 bases from J, with 22 bases in between. Looked up from germline, CDR1 is GTSNPN and CDR2 is SVGIG (reference sequence). This CDR3 comprises 14 residues. The CDR3 DNA reads TGTGCCTCCGCGCGGGAGGTGAGAGTTGGAAAACTGTTTTTT. As protein: CASAREVRVGKLFF.

The rearrangement joins TRBV19 to TRBJ2-3, with 13 bases identical to TRBD2. The V segment lost 1 base and the J segment 4 bases; nucleotides outside the gene matches: 8. CDR1 is LNHDA, CDR2 SQIVND, per germline (reference sequence). CDR3 length: 18 amino acids. The CDR3 bases are TGTGCCAGTAGTATAGGACTAGCGGGAGGCGTCGTCGCAGATACGCAGTATTTT. Its protein is CASSIGLAGGVVADTQYF.

This clone has just one count. This chain joins TRBV19 and TRBJ2-7; 12 bases fit TRBD1. Germline CDR1 reads LNHDA; CDR2 reads SQIVND (reference sequence). Germline trimming cut 4 bases from V and 4 bases from J; bases unmatched to any gene: 5. The CDR3 has 15 amino acids. The DNA of the CDR3 is TGTGCCAGTAGTACCCCGGGACAGGGGGCTTACGAGCAGTACTTC. Protein: CASSTPGQGAYEQYF. Drawing the rest from reference TRBV19 and TRBJ2-7, the complete variable domain is DGGITQSPKYLFRKEGQNVTLSCEQNLNHDAMYWYRQDPGQGLRLIYYSQIVNDFQKGDIAEGYSVSREKKESFPLTVTSAQKNPTAFYLCASSTPGQGAYEQYFGPGTRLTVT.

J is TRBJ2-4 and V is TRBV2; 11 bases agree with TRBD2. V was clipped by 7 bases and J by 0 bases; unmatched bases: 8. The germline V gene encodes CDR1 SNHLY and CDR2 FYNNEI. CDR3 length: 17 residues. The CDR3 sequence is CASTTSGSMGAKNIQYF. In DNA, the CDR3 is TGTGCCAGCACAACTAGCGGGAGTATGGGAGCCAAAAACATTCAGTACTTC. The full variable domain, its missing parts supplied by reference TRBV2 and TRBJ2-4, is EPEVTQTPSHQVTQMGQEVILRCVPISNHLYFYWYRQILGQKVEFLVSFYNNEISEKSEIFDDQFSVERPDGSNFTLKIRSTKLEDSAMYFCASTTSGSMGAKNIQYFGAGTRLSVL.

The genes are TRBV28 and TRBJ1-2, with TRBD1 identical over 7 bases. CDR1 MDHEN and CDR2 SYDVKM come from the germline V gene. Trimming took 5 bases from V and 6 from J; bases not matched to a gene: 9. The CDR3 consists of 14 residues. The CDR3 region has the DNA TGTGCCAGCAGTGCCCCCGGGACAGAAGATGGCTACACCTTC. Translated: CASSAPGTEDGYTF.